These T cell receptor beta chains were read from a single sample in a study of blood T cells in healthy people across ages. TCRdb reanalysed the 5' RACE reads using MiXCR and keeps one entry per CDR3 protein. The sample comprises about 900,000 distinct CDR3 sequences, under 50% of which are singletons, and roughly 13% rests with the top ten. Sequencing used blood. These receptors all stem from a young man in good health. The CDR3 runs from the conserved cysteine through the conserved F or W. Each record gives: J gene, V gene, clone size, D gene, CDR3 protein, CDR3 DNA. The D gene is left open where the match is weak. Where a row states a size, it is once, few, many or the class of an expanded clone; other rows omit it.

>TRBJ2-5|TRBV4-3|NA|NA
CASSQLGVVSETQYF
TGCGCCAGCAGCCAACTCGGGGTCGTGTCGGAGACCCAGTACTTC
>TRBJ2-7|TRBV7-9|few|NA
CASSLVQGTENEQYF
TGTGCCAGCAGCTTAGTACAGGGTACTGAGAACGAGCAGTACTTC
>TRBJ2-7|TRBV27|NA|TRBD2
CASSFLGLAGDNEQYF
TGTGCCAGCAGTTTCTTGGGACTAGCGGGGGACAATGAGCAGTACTTC
>TRBJ2-3|TRBV18|few|TRBD1
CASSGQGRTDTQYF
TGTGCCAGCTCAGGACAGGGGAGGACAGATACGCAGTATTTT
>TRBJ2-7|TRBV20-1|many|TRBD1
CSAYKTGEWGEQYF
TGCAGTGCGTACAAGACAGGGGAATGGGGCGAGCAGTACTTC
>TRBJ2-1|TRBV6-5|few|TRBD2
CASSYGGGVEQFF
TGTGCCAGCAGTTACGGCGGGGGGGTTGAGCAGTTCTTC
>TRBJ2-3|TRBV15|NA|NA
CATSRDGTDTQYF
TGTGCCACCAGCAGAGATGGAACAGATACGCAGTATTTT
>TRBJ2-3|TRBV10-3|NA|NA
CAITGLGTADTQYF
TGTGCCATCACCGGACTAGGGACAGCAGATACGCAGTATTTT
>TRBJ2-7|TRBV12-3/TRBV12-4|NA|TRBD1
CASSLGIGAGGSQQYF
TGTGCCAGCAGTTTGGGCATCGGCGCAGGGGGCTCTCAGCAGTACTTC
>TRBJ2-3|TRBV7-8|NA|NA
CASSPTPTPRSDTQYF
TGTGCCAGCAGCCCAACACCGACTCCCCGCTCGGATACGCAGTATTTT
>TRBJ2-1|TRBV2|NA|TRBD2
CASKTGGGNERFF
TGTGCCAGCAAAACGGGGGGTGGGAATGAGCGGTTCTTC
>TRBJ1-2|TRBV20-1|NA|TRBD1
CSAPGTGPSSAYGYTF
TGCAGTGCTCCCGGGACAGGTCCCAGCAGCGCCTATGGCTACACCTTC
>TRBJ2-5|TRBV12-3/TRBV12-4|NA|NA
CASRARETQYF
TGTGCCAGCCGGGCCCGCGAGACCCAGTACTTC
>TRBJ2-5|TRBV27|few|NA
CASSTTSWGARETQYF
TGTGCCAGCAGTACCACATCGTGGGGGGCACGAGAGACCCAGTACTTC
>TRBJ2-7|TRBV6-2/TRBV6-3|many|NA
CASSYRGIISSYEQYF
TGTGCCAGCAGTTACCGGGGCATTATTAGCTCCTACGAGCAGTACTTC
>TRBJ2-7|TRBV18|NA|TRBD1
CASSRTGQGRSYEQYF
TGTGCCAGCTCAAGGACCGGACAGGGTCGATCCTACGAGCAGTACTTC
>TRBJ2-1|TRBV27|NA|NA
CASSSDEGVYNEQFF
TGTGCCAGCAGTTCGGATGAGGGGGTCTACAATGAGCAGTTCTTC
>TRBJ1-2|TRBV20-1|few|TRBD1
CSAPTGGYGYTF
TGCAGTGCGCCTACAGGGGGCTATGGCTACACCTTC
>TRBJ1-6|TRBV28|NA|NA
CASSLRGFNSLLHF
TGTGCCAGCAGTTTACGAGGATTCAATTCACTCCTCCACTTT
>TRBJ2-3|TRBV7-2|NA|NA
CASSLAMGGGGTQYF
TGTGCCAGCAGCTTAGCGATGGGGGGGGGCGGTACGCAGTATTTT
>TRBJ1-4|TRBV20-1|NA|NA
CSARRIEKLFF
TGCAGTGCTAGACGGATCGAAAAACTGTTTTTT
>TRBJ2-5|TRBV6-5|NA|NA
CASRTVGETQYF
TGTGCCAGCAGGACAGTCGGGGAGACCCAGTACTTC
>TRBJ2-7|TRBV7-2|NA|TRBD1
CASSTDRGNEQYF
TGTGCCAGCAGCACAGACAGGGGCAACGAGCAGTACTTC
>TRBJ1-1|TRBV3-1|NA|TRBD1
CASSPNRDRGGNTEAFF
TGTGCCAGCAGCCCGAACCGGGACAGGGGTGGGAACACTGAAGCTTTCTTT
>TRBJ2-3|TRBV11-2|few|NA
CASSLDLADTQYF
TGTGCCAGCAGCTTAGATCTAGCAGATACGCAGTATTTT
>TRBJ2-3|TRBV25-1|few|TRBD1
CASTRRGQVTDTQYF
TGTGCCAGCACTAGGCGGGGACAGGTTACAGATACGCAGTATTTT
>TRBJ1-2|TRBV2|NA|NA
CASSETRFDGYTF
TGTGCCAGCAGTGAGACAAGGTTTGATGGCTACACCTTC
>TRBJ1-2|TRBV3-1|few|NA
CASSHNTNYGYTF
TGTGCCAGCAGCCACAATACTAACTATGGCTACACCTTC